This T cell receptor (beta chain) derives from a study of cytomegalovirus exposure and HLA in healthy donors. Study outcomes and limitations: In an earlier analysis, about 87% or about 30%: the productive usage of most TCR beta V segments. Among the most significant clusters, several appeared linked to common viral pathogens in a later analysis.

The PCR employed 60 Vbeta primers together with 13 Jbeta primers. This table comes from immunoSEQ multiplex PCR, and its TCRdb copy is limited to in-frame clones, with some not included. This sample yields tens of thousands of clones, of which approximately 80% are seen a single time; about 1.5% belongs to the top ten. The sample holds a few counts of this clone. Antigen specificity is unknown. Germline V CDR1 and CDR2: SNHLY, FYNNEI. The CDR3 covers 14 residues. The V and J ends lost 4 bases and 7 bases, in that order; junction bases with no gene match: 10. Material: PBMCs. The V and J genes are TRBV2 and TRBJ2-7; 7 bases match TRBD1. The TCR originated in a female donor in good health and CMV-seronegative. The CDR3 spells CASSVLKGASEQYF. In nucleotides, the CDR3 is TGTGCCAGCAGTGTTTTAAAGGGGGCGAGTGAGCAGTACTTC.